Included here is one TCR beta chain sequence, with context. Its target is unknown. This CDR3 is 13 amino acids long. The V gene lost 9 bases and the J gene lost 1 base, with 11 bases spanning the gap. CDR1 is MDHEN and CDR2 is SYDVKM in the germline V gene. The data were obtained in a study of T cell responses to AZD1222 COVID-19 vaccine. Findings of the study overall: Donors, mostly white British, included more females; clonal diversity was possibly underestimated. Spike-specific TCR breadth rose after two AZD1222 doses, and depth rose as well.

Libraries were prepared by immunoSEQ multiplex PCR; TCRdb keeps only in-frame clonotypes and omits some of them. This repertoire shows 150,000 to 200,000 clones, approximately 89% found once; its top ten account for roughly 1.3%. This chain uses TRBV28 with TRBJ2-3; tentative D call: TRBD2 (5 bases). This specimen was peripheral blood, taken 28 days after the second AZD1222 dose. This TCR came from an adult who received the AZD1222 COVID-19 vaccine. CDR3 DNA: TGTGCCAGGAGGAAGAGGGGCACAGATACGCAGTATTTT. Protein sequence: CARRKRGTDTQYF. The full variable domain, in which reference TRBV28 and TRBJ2-3 provide the parts outside the CDR3, is DVKVTQSSRYLVKRTGEKVFLECVQDMDHENMFWYRQDPGLGLRLIYFSYDVKMKEKGDIPEGYSVSREKKERFSLILESASTNQTSMYLCARRKRGTDTQYFGPGTRLTVL.